One T cell receptor beta chain is described in this entry. Its antigen is undetermined. This table comes from immunoSEQ multiplex PCR, and its TCRdb copy is limited to in-frame clones, with some not included. This table has roughly 180,000 clones, 91% appearing once. This record belongs to a study of T cell responses to AZD1222 COVID-19 vaccine. Second-dose schedules of about 4 or about 12 weeks were combined. Notes on the study in general: Spike-specific TCR breadth and depth were elevated following two AZD1222 doses. Donor demographics were predominantly white British with a female majority; clonal diversity may be underestimated.

This sequence originates from an adult who received the AZD1222 COVID-19 vaccine. The sequences come from peripheral blood, collected 28 days after the second AZD1222 dose.

CDR3 sequence: CASSPRRGDTQYF. CDR3 bases: TGCGCCAGCAGCCCCAGACGGGGGGATACGCAGTATTTT. This rearrangement joins TRBV5-1 to TRBJ2-3; TRBD2 is a possible D gene (6 bases). The CDR3 spans 13 residues. Germline-derived CDR1 and CDR2 are SGHRS and YFSETQ. V was trimmed by 4 bases and J by 6 bases, leaving 12 bases between them.